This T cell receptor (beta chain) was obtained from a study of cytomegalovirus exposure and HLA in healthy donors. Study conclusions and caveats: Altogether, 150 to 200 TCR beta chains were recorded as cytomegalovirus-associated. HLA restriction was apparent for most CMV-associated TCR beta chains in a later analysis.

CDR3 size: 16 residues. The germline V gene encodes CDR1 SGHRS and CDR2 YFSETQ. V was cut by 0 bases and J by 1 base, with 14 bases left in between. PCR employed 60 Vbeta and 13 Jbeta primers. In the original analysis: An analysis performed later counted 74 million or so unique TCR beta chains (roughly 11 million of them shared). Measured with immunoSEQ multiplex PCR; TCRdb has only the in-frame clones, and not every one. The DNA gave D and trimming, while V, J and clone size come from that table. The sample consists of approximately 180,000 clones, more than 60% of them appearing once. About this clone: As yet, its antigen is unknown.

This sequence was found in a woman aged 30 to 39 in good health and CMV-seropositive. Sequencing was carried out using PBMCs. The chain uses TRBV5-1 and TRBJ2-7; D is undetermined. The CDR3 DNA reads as TGCGCCAGCAGCTTGGGAGCGAGAAGGTTATCCTACGAGCAGTACTTC. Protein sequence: CASSLGARRLSYEQYF.